The 32 T cell receptor beta chains below all came from one sample that was sequenced in a study of blood T cell repertoires in COVID-19. Produced via immunoSEQ multiplex PCR; TCRdb's table is partial and in-frame only. The profile shows about 270,000 clones, under 90% of them singletons. The sequenced sample consisted of peripheral blood. These receptors originate from a woman under 30 with acute or convalescent COVID-19.

This chain links TRBV7-2 with TRBJ2-6; 7 bases are a match to TRBD2. This CDR3 spans 16 amino acids. In germline, CDR1 is SGHTA, CDR2 FQGNSA. Trimming took 5 bases from V and 3 from J; bases not matched to a gene: 7. For the CDR3, the DNA is TGTGCCAGCAGCCCTCCGGGACTACTTGGGGCCAACGTCCTGACTTTC. Translating it yields CASSPPGLLGANVLTF.

This chain links TRBV6-2 or TRBV6-3 with TRBJ2-7; tentative D call: TRBD1 (8 bases). V was cut by 6 bases and J by 5 bases, with 14 bases left in between. Per germline, CDR1 MNHEY and CDR2 SVGEGT. The CDR3 runs 13 residues. The chain's CDR3 is CASSSQGGNEQYF. CDR3 in DNA: TGTGCCAGCAGCTCACAGGGGGGGAACGAGCAGTACTTC.

The rearrangement joins TRBV11-2 to TRBJ2-1; maybe TRBD2 (6 bases). This CDR3 comprises 14 residues. CDR1 and CDR2 (germline): SGHAT, FQNNGV. V lost 3 bases to trimming and J lost 8 bases, with 14 bases between them. CDR3 sequence reads: CASSLGGSRDEQFF. The DNA for the CDR3 is TGTGCCAGCAGCTTGGGGGGTTCCCGGGATGAGCAGTTCTTC.

CDR3 in DNA: TGTGCCAGCAGCTTAAGGAGCGGGAGGTCAGGCCAGTTCTTC. Its protein product is CASSLRSGRSGQFF. The rearrangement links TRBV7-2 to TRBJ2-1; TRBD2 matches 9 bases. The CDR3 consists of 14 residues. Germline V gene sequence: CDR1 SGHTA, CDR2 FQGNSA. V lost 2 bases to trimming and J lost 13 bases; unmatched junction nucleotides: 9.

The chain has TRBV5-1 and TRBJ2-5, with D perhaps TRBD1 (5 bases). Trimming removed 2 bases from V and 4 bases from J, with 15 bases in between. Germline V gives CDR1 SGHRS, CDR2 YFSETQ. The CDR3 is made up of 15 amino acids. CDR3 coding DNA: TGCGCCAGCAGCTTTAGGGCAGGGCTTCGAGAGACCCAGTACTTC. Amino acids: CASSFRAGLRETQYF.

This clone was seen once. The chain carries TRBV2 and TRBJ1-2; 9 bases match TRBD1. The CDR3 covers 18 residues. V was pared by 3 bases and J by 2 bases, with 13 bases of the junction left unmatched. The germline V gene encodes CDR1 SNHLY and CDR2 FYNNEI. CDR3 loop: CASSDWDRAPRPNYGYTF. DNA for the CDR3: TGTGCCAGCAGTGACTGGGACAGGGCCCCTAGGCCGAACTATGGCTACACCTTC.

The V and J genes are TRBV7-6 and TRBJ1-5; TRBD1 matches at 9 bases. V gave up 2 bases and J gave up 7 bases; unmatched junction bases: 18. The CDR3 runs 19 residues. Germline CDR1 and CDR2: SGHVS and FNYEAQ. The CDR3: CASSLILPPGQGFEQPQHF. In DNA form, the CDR3 reads TGTGCCAGCAGCTTAATCTTACCCCCGGGACAGGGCTTTGAGCAGCCCCAGCATTTT.

CDR3 nucleotide sequence: TGTGCCAGCAGTTACGGACTAGCGGGATCTCTAGAGACCCAGTACTTC. Translated, it gives CASSYGLAGSLETQYF. The chain recombines TRBV6-6 with TRBJ2-5; 12 nucleotides align to TRBD2. The germline V gene encodes CDR1 MNHNY and CDR2 SVGAGI (reference sequence). The CDR3 runs 16 residues. J gave up 4 bases and V 2 bases, and 5 bases lay outside the gene matches.

The J gene is TRBJ2-3, the V gene TRBV2; 16 positions agree with TRBD2. J lost 2 bases, V lost 6 bases, and 5 bases had no gene match. Germline V gene data show CDR1 as SNHLY and CDR2 as FYNNEI. This CDR3 spans 17 amino acids. The CDR3 loop reads CASRTGLAGGVTDTQYF. CDR3 coding DNA: TGTGCCAGCAGGACGGGACTAGCGGGAGGGGTCACAGATACGCAGTATTTT.

The J gene is TRBJ2-1, the V gene TRBV14; 11 bases agree with TRBD2. The CDR3 spans 16 residues. V lost 4 bases, J lost 7 bases, and 9 bases stayed unmatched. Germline V gene data show CDR1 as SGHDN and CDR2 as FVKESK. CDR3 protein: CASSPKLAGVVNEQFF. CDR3 DNA: TGTGCCAGCAGCCCCAAACTAGCGGGAGTGGTAAATGAGCAGTTCTTC.

The V call is TRBV19, the J call TRBJ2-3; 7 bases map to TRBD2. V trimming: 5 bases; J trimming: 3 bases; junction bases outside the gene matches: 5. The length of the CDR3 is 14 residues. Germline V gene sequence: CDR1 LNHDA, CDR2 SQIVND (reference sequence). This chain's CDR3 is CASSAGLVTDTQYF. The CDR3 coding sequence is TGTGCCAGTAGTGCAGGACTAGTGACAGATACGCAGTATTTT.

V is TRBV19 and J is TRBJ2-2; 8 bases are shared with TRBD2. The J segment lost 5 bases and the V segment lost 7 bases, leaving 6 bases of the junction unmatched. The V gene's germline CDR1 is LNHDA and CDR2 SQIVND (reference sequence). This CDR3 is built from 14 residues. The CDR3 coding sequence is TGTGCCAGTAAAGTAGCGGGACTTACCGGGGAGCTGTTTTTT. This translates into CASKVAGLTGELFF.

In this sample, this clone turned up a few times. The chain recombines TRBV30 with TRBJ1-5; weak D call: TRBD1 (5 bases). Trimming pared 4 bases from V and 4 bases from J, leaving 20 bases between. Per the germline V gene, CDR1 is GTSNPN and CDR2 is SVGIG (reference sequence). CDR3 length equals 16 residues. DNA of the CDR3: TGTGCCTGGACGAAGGGACGGGGGGTAGGAAATCAGCCCCAGCATTTT. Its protein product is CAWTKGRGVGNQPQHF.

The chain uses TRBV30 and TRBJ2-7; TRBD1 matches at 10 bases. Germline V lookup: CDR1 GTSNPN, CDR2 SVGIG (reference sequence). V shed 8 bases, J shed 4 bases, and the junction held 5 bases outside the gene matches. The CDR3 runs to 12 residues. This CDR3 reads CALGQGSYEQYF. The DNA of the CDR3 is TGTGCCCTGGGACAGGGGAGTTACGAGCAGTACTTC.

The count of this clone is one. The chain has TRBV5-1 and TRBJ2-3; 9 positions match TRBD1. V lost 2 bases and J lost 4; bases outside the gene matches: 14. The germline CDR1 and CDR2 sequences are SGHRS and YFSETQ. This CDR3 is 18 amino acids long. This CDR3 is CASSFGLRGTGNSDTQYF. For the CDR3, the DNA is TGCGCCAGCAGCTTTGGCCTACGAGGGACAGGGAATTCAGATACGCAGTATTTT.

This rearrangement joins TRBV4-3 to TRBJ2-7; possible D gene TRBD1, 5 bases. Trimming took off 4 bases at V and 2 bases at J, with 12 bases between the two ends. Germline V lookup: CDR1 LGHNA, CDR2 YSLEER. The CDR3 is made up of 14 amino acids. CDR3 DNA: TGCGCCAGCAGCCCGGGTGACAGTACCTACGAGCAGTACTTC. Protein: CASSPGDSTYEQYF.

This clone was recorded only once. This sequence joins TRBV7-9 and TRBJ1-3; 9 bases align to TRBD1. The germline CDR1 and CDR2 sequences are SEHNR and FQNEAQ (reference sequence). The CDR3 runs to 15 residues. Trimming took 2 bases from V and 5 from J; bases not matched to a gene: 4. The CDR3 DNA reads TGTGCCAGCAGCTTATCGGGACAGGGAAGAAACACCATATATTTT. Residues: CASSLSGQGRNTIYF.

The chain recombines TRBV6-5 with TRBJ2-7, with 7 positions matching TRBD2. V gave up 0 bases and J gave up 6 bases; unmatched junction bases: 8. CDR1 is MNHEY, CDR2 SVGAGI, per germline. The CDR3 covers 15 residues. The CDR3 sequence: CASSYSGGNYIEQYF. Written as DNA, the CDR3 is TGTGCCAGCAGTTACTCGGGAGGGAACTATATCGAGCAGTACTTC.

The V gene is TRBV21-1, the J gene TRBJ2-7; TRBD1 is taken as the D call from the table, unchecked against the DNA. TRBV21-1 is tagged as a pseudogene. The CDR3 covers 14 residues. The CDR3 loop is CASSNAGVNHEQYF. The CDR3, as DNA: TGTGCCAGCAGCAATGCAGGGGTGAACCACGAGCAGTACTTC.

The rearrangement links TRBV6-6 to TRBJ1-4; 10 nucleotides align to TRBD1. V was pared by 6 bases and J by 7 bases, with 11 bases of the junction left unmatched. The CDR3 is 16 amino acids. Germline lookup yields CDR1 MNHNY and CDR2 SVGAGI (reference sequence). The CDR3 DNA is TGTGCCAGCAGACTCGACAGGGGGCGCGTGGGTGAAAAACTGTTTTTT. Its protein product is CASRLDRGRVGEKLFF.

V and J are TRBV10-1 and TRBJ2-1, with D hard to call. From germline, CDR1 is WNHNN and CDR2 SYGVQD (reference sequence). The CDR3 runs 14 residues. Trimming shortened V by 4 bases and J by 6 bases, and 13 bases separated the two germline ends. Here the CDR3 reads CASSGGSSGNEQFF. The CDR3 nucleotides are TGCGCCAGCAGTGGCGGCTCCTCGGGCAATGAGCAGTTCTTC.

The chain couples TRBV5-1 to TRBJ2-1, with D possibly matching TRBD1 (6 bases). Germline assignment: CDR1 SGHRS and CDR2 YFSETQ. The CDR3 is 15 amino acids. V lost 6 bases, J lost 5 bases, and 18 bases lay in between. The CDR3 DNA sequence: TGCGCCAGCACGTCCTGGGCAGGGGTGGACAATGAGCAGTTCTTC. Amino acids: CASTSWAGVDNEQFF.

This clone was detected a few times. This sequence joins TRBV5-8 and TRBJ2-7; TRBD1 is a possible D gene (5 bases). Germline values: CDR1 SGHTS, CDR2 YDEGEE. V was trimmed by 5 bases and J by 5 bases, leaving 17 bases between them. The CDR3 extends over 14 amino acids. CDR3 residues: CASSKQVFRNEQYF. The CDR3 DNA follows: TGTGCCAGCAGTAAACAGGTTTTCAGGAACGAGCAGTACTTC.

The chain recombines TRBV6-5 with TRBJ2-7, with D maybe TRBD1 (5 bases). Germline V gives CDR1 MNHEY, CDR2 SVGAGI. Between the trimmed V and J ends, which lost 8 bases and 2 bases, there was a span of 16 bases. The CDR3 is 14 amino acids. In DNA, the CDR3 is TGTGCCAGCGGGGCCATGCAGGATACCTACGAGCAGTACTTC. Translating it yields CASGAMQDTYEQYF.

The chain uses TRBV7-2 and TRBJ2-7; TRBD2 matches at 10 bases. Germline V lookup: CDR1 SGHTA, CDR2 FQGNSA. J was trimmed by 4 bases and V by 4 bases; bases with no gene match: 4. The CDR3 spans 14 residues. CDR3 in amino acids: CASSSGTSEYEQYF. The CDR3 region has the DNA TGTGCCAGCAGCTCCGGGACTAGCGAATACGAGCAGTACTTC.

This clone was counted between two and nine times. The rearrangement uses TRBV9 and TRBJ1-3; 7 bases agree with TRBD1. Germline V lookup: CDR1 SGDLS, CDR2 YYNGEE. The CDR3 spans 14 residues. Losses at the gene ends were 4 bases for V and 3 bases for J; bases not matched to a gene: 4. The CDR3 region has the DNA TGTGCCAGCAGCTCCGACAGGGATGGAAACACCATATATTTT. The encoded protein is CASSSDRDGNTIYF. Looking up the rest from reference TRBV9 and TRBJ1-3 gives the full variable domain: DSGVTQTPKHLITATGQRVTLRCSPRSGDLSVYWYQQSLDQGLQFLIQYYNGEERAKGNILERFSAQQFPDLHSELNLSSLELGDSALYFCASSSDRDGNTIYFGEGSWLTVV.

Only one count was recorded for this clone. The chain joins TRBV30 to TRBJ2-2; no clear D. Germline lookup yields CDR1 GTSNPN and CDR2 SVGIG (reference sequence). V was clipped by 5 bases and J by 4 bases, with 14 bases between them. CDR3 length: 14 residues. CDR3 sequence (DNA): TGTGCCTGGCTCCTCCCCTACAGCACCGGGGAGCTGTTTTTT. It encodes CAWLLPYSTGELFF. Filled out from reference TRBV30 and TRBJ2-2, the complete variable domain reads SQTIHQWPATLVQPVGSPLSLECTVEGTSNPNLYWYRQAAGRGLQLLFYSVGIGQISSEVPQNLSASRPQDRQFILSSKKLLLSDSGFYLCAWLLPYSTGELFFGEGSRLTVL.

This clone has only a few counts. V is TRBV2 and J is TRBJ1-5; D ambiguous. V was trimmed by 2 bases and J by 0 bases, leaving 5 bases between them. Germline V gene data show CDR1 as SNHLY and CDR2 as FYNNEI. The CDR3 contains 14 residues. CDR3 sequence: CASSEQISNQPQHF. The CDR3 DNA follows: TGTGCCAGCAGTGAACAGATTAGCAATCAGCCCCAGCATTTT.

This chain uses TRBV19 with TRBJ1-4; maybe TRBD1 (6 bases). Germline-derived CDR1 and CDR2 are LNHDA and SQIVND (reference sequence). Trimming left V 5 bases short and J 8 bases short, with 18 bases between. CDR3 length: 15 amino acids. CDR3 in DNA: TGTGCCAGTAGTGGGGCCCAGGGGATTGGCGAAAAACTGTTTTTT. Translating gives CASSGAQGIGEKLFF.

This clone was detected only once. The chain employs TRBV7-2 and TRBJ2-1; TRBD1 agrees at 7 bases. The germline CDR1 and CDR2 sequences are SGHTA and FQGNSA. J gave up 9 bases and V 1 base, and 12 bases lay outside the gene matches. This CDR3 spans 16 amino acids. The CDR3 DNA reads as TGTGCCAGCAGCTTAGGATGGGACAGCCTTTTGAGTGAGCAGTTCTTC. As protein: CASSLGWDSLLSEQFF.

The V gene is TRBV18, the J gene TRBJ1-1, with unresolved D. CDR3 length equals 16 residues. CDR1 is KGHSH, CDR2 LQKENI, per germline. Trimming took 0 bases from V and 0 from J, leaving 11 bases between them. CDR3 region: CASSPPRASVNTEAFF. The CDR3 nucleotides are TGTGCCAGCTCACCACCGAGGGCGTCGGTGAACACTGAAGCTTTCTTT. Supplemented by reference TRBV18 and TRBJ1-1, the full variable domain reads NAGVMQNPRHLVRRRGQEARLRCSPMKGHSHVYWYRQLPEEGLKFMVYLQKENIIDESGMPKERFSAEFPKEGPSILRIQQVVRGDSAAYFCASSPPRASVNTEAFFGQGTRLTVV.

The chain combines TRBV2 with TRBJ2-1; no firm D call. CDR1 is SNHLY and CDR2 is FYNNEI in the germline V gene. This CDR3 region has 15 residues. The V and J ends lost 4 bases and 10 bases respectively, with 20 bases between them. The CDR3 loop is CASSVLSESPKEQFF. The CDR3 DNA follows: TGTGCCAGCAGTGTTCTCTCCGAGAGCCCTAAGGAGCAGTTCTTC.